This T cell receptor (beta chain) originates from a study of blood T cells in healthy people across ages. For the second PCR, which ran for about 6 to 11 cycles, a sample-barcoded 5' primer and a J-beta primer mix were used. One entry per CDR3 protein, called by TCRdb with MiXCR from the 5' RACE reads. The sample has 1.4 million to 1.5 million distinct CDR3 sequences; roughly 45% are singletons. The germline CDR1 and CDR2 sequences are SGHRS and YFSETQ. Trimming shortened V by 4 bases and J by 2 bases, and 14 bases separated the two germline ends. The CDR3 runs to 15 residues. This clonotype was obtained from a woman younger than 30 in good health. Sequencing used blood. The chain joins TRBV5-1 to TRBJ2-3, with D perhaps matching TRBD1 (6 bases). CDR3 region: CASSRLGGPTDTQYF. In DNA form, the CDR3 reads TGCGCCAGCAGCCGATTAGGGGGTCCCACAGATACGCAGTATTTT.